This entry concerns a single T cell receptor beta chain. Its antigen is as yet unknown. The data were obtained in a study of T cell responses to AZD1222 COVID-19 vaccine. Study observations and caveats: Two AZD1222 administrations were followed by greater Spike-specific TCR breadth and depth.

Libraries were prepared by immunoSEQ multiplex PCR; TCRdb keeps only in-frame clonotypes and omits some of them. The sample has roughly 120,000 clones, under 90% seen once. This receptor was taken from an adult in good health. This specimen was peripheral blood, taken on day 0 of AZD1222 vaccination.

CDR3 sequence reads: CASSLGDRLRRGAFF. The CDR3 DNA sequence: TGTGCCAGCAGTTTAGGGGACAGGCTCCGGAGGGGAGCTTTCTTT. The rearrangement links TRBV28 to TRBJ1-1; the match to TRBD1 covers 8 bases. There are 15 residues in the CDR3. Germline trimming cut 2 bases from V and 10 bases from J; bases unmatched to any gene: 12. CDR1 MDHEN and CDR2 SYDVKM come from the germline V gene.